This entry features one T cell receptor (beta chain) sequence. The antigen is undetermined. TCRdb's copy holds only in-frame clones and misses some; the assay was immunoSEQ multiplex PCR. The repertoire includes more than 140,000 clones, about 89% of them detected once, and approximately 3.1% sits in the top ten. This sample was taken from a study of T cell responses to AZD1222 COVID-19 vaccine. Overall study: Timing groups of about 4 and about 12 weeks for second doses were pooled.

Study-level results: Recipients of two AZD1222 doses showed rising Spike-specific TCR breadth and depth. In a largely white British group with more females than males, clonal diversity was possibly underestimated.

The material was peripheral blood, obtained on day 0 of AZD1222 vaccination. This clonotype originated in an adult in good health.

The DNA of the CDR3 is TGTGCCAGCAGCTTTCCCGGGAGCACCGGGGAGCTGTTTTTT. Encoded protein: CASSFPGSTGELFF. The rearrangement links TRBV5-6 to TRBJ2-2, with a possible D match to TRBD2 (6 bases). This CDR3 contains 14 residues. Trimming removed 2 bases from V and 4 bases from J, with 9 bases in between. The germline CDR1 and CDR2 sequences are SGHDT and YYEEEE.